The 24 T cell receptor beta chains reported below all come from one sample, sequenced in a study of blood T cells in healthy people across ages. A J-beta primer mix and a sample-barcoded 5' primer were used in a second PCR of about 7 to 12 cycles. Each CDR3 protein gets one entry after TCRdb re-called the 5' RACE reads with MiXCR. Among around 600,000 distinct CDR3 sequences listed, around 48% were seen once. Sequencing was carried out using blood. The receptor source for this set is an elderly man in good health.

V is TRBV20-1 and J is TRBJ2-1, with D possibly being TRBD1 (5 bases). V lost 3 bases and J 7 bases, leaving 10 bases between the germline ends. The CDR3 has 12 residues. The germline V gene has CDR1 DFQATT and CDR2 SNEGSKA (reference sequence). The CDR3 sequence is CSASPRQNEQFF. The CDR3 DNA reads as TGCAGTGCTAGTCCGAGACAGAATGAGCAGTTCTTC.

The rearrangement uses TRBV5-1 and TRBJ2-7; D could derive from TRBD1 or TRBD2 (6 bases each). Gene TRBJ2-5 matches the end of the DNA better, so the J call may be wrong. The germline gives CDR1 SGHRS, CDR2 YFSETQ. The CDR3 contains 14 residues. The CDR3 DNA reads TGCGCCAGTAACGACTATGGGGGGCTTGAGACCCAGTACTTC. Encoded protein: CASNDYGGLETQYF.

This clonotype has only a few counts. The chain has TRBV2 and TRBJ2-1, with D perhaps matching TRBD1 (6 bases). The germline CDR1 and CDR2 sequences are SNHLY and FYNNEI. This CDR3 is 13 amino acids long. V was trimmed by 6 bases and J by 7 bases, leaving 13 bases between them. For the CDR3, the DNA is TGTGCCAGCAGCGGAACAGGGTCAAATGAGCAGTTCTTC. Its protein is CASSGTGSNEQFF.

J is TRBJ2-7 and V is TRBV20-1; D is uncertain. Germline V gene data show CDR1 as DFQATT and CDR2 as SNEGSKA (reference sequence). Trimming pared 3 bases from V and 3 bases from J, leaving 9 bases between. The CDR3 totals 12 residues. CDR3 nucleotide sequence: TGCAGTGCTAGGCGGAATCACTACGAGCAGTACTTC. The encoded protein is CSARRNHYEQYF.

CDR3 loop: CASSQGELVNYGYTF. CDR3 DNA: TGTGCCAGCAGCCAAGGGGAATTGGTTAACTATGGCTACACCTTC. The V and J genes are TRBV3-1 and TRBJ1-2; D is ambiguous. Germline V CDR1 and CDR2: LGHDT, YNNKEL (reference sequence). This CDR3 has 15 amino acids. V gave up 1 base and J gave up 1 base, with 10 bases separating them.

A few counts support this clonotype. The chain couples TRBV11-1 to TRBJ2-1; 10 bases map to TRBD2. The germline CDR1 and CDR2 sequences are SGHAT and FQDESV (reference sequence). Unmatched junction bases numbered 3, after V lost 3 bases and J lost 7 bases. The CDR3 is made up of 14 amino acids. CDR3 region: CASSFVSGRNEQFF. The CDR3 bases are TGTGCCAGCAGCTTTGTTAGCGGGAGGAATGAGCAGTTCTTC.

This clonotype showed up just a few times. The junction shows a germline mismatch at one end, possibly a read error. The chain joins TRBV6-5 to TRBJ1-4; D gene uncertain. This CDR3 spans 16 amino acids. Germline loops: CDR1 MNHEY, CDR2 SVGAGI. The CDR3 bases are TGTGCCAGCAGTAACTCTGTAGGGTGGAGAGATGAAAAACTGTTTTTT. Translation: CASSNSVGWRDEKLFF.

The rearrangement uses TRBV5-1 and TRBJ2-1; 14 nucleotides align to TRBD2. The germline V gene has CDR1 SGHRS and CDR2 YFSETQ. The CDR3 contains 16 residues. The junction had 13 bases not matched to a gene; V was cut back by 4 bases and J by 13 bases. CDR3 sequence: CASSQGLAGVRETQFF. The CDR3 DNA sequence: TGCGCCAGCAGCCAGGGACTAGCGGGGGTCCGGGAGACCCAGTTCTTC.

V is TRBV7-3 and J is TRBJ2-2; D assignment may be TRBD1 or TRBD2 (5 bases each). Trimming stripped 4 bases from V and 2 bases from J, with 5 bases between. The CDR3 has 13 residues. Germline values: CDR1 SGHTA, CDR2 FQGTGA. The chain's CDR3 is CASSWDNTGELFF. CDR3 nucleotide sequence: TGTGCCAGCAGCTGGGACAACACCGGGGAGCTGTTTTTT.

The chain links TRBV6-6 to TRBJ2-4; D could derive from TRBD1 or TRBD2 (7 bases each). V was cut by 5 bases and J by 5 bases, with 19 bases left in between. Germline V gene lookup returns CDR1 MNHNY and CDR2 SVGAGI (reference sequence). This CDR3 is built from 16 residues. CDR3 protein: CASSRRQGGGQNIQYF. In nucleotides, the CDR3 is TGTGCCAGCAGTCGACGACAGGGAGGGGGGCAAAACATTCAGTACTTC.

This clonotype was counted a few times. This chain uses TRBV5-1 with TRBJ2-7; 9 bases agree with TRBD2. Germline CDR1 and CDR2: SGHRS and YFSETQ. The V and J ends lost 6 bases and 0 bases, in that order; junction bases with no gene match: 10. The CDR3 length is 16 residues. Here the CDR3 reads CASTSGASGTSYEQYF. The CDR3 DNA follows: TGCGCCAGCACCTCGGGGGCTAGCGGGACCTCCTACGAGCAGTACTTC. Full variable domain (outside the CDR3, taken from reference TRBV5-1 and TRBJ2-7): KAGVTQTPRYLIKTRGQQVTLSCSPISGHRSVSWYQQTPGQGLQFLFEYFSETQRNKGNFPGRFSGRQFSNSRSEMNVSTLELGDSALYLCASTSGASGTSYEQYFGPGTRLTVT.

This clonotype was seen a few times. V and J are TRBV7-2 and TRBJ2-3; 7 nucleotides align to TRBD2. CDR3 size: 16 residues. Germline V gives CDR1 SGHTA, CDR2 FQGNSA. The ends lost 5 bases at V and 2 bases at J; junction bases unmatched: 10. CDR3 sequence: CASSPHRGGPTDTQYF. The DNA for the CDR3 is TGTGCCAGCAGCCCCCATCGCGGGGGACCCACAGATACGCAGTATTTT.

This CDR3 is CASTPGEWNTGELFF. In DNA form, the CDR3 reads TGTGCCAGCACCCCCGGGGAGTGGAACACCGGGGAGCTGTTTTTT. The chain is built from TRBV14 and TRBJ2-2; the D gene is possibly TRBD2 (5 bases). Germline V gene sequence: CDR1 SGHDN, CDR2 FVKESK. This CDR3 contains 15 residues. The V and J ends lost 7 bases and 1 base respectively, with 13 bases between them.

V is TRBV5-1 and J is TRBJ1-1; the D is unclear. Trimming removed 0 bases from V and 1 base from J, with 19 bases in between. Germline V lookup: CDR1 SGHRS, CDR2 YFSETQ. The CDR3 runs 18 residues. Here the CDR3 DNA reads TGCGCCAGCAGCTTGGGCCCTCGGCCAAGGGCGTCGAACACTGAAGCTTTCTTT. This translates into CASSLGPRPRASNTEAFF. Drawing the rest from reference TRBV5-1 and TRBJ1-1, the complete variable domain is KAGVTQTPRYLIKTRGQQVTLSCSPISGHRSVSWYQQTPGQGLQFLFEYFSETQRNKGNFPGRFSGRQFSNSRSEMNVSTLELGDSALYLCASSLGPRPRASNTEAFFGQGTRLTVV.

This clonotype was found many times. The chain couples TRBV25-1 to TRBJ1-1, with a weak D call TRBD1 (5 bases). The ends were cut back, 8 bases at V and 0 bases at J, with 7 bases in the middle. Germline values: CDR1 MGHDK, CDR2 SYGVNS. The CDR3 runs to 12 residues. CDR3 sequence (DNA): TGTGCCAGCGGACAAATGAACACTGAAGCTTTCTTT. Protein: CASGQMNTEAFF.

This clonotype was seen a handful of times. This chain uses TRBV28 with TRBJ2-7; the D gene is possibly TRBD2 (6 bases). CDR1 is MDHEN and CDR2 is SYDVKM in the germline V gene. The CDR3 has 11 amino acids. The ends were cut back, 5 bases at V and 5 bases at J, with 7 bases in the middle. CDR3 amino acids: CASSERDEQYF. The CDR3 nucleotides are TGTGCCAGCAGTGAGCGGGACGAGCAGTACTTC.

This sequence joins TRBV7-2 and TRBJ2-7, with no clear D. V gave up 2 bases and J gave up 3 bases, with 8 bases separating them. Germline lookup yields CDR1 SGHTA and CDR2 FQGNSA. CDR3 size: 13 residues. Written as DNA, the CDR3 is TGTGCCAGCAGCTTAATTGGGGACTACGAGCAGTACTTC. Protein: CASSLIGDYEQYF.

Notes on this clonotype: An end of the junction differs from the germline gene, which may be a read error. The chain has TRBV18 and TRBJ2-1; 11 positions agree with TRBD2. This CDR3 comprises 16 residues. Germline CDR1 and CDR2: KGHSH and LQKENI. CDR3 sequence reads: CASSRELAGAYKEQFF. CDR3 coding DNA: TGTGCCAGCTCCCGAGAACTAGCGGGAGCTTACAAGGAGCAGTTCTTC.

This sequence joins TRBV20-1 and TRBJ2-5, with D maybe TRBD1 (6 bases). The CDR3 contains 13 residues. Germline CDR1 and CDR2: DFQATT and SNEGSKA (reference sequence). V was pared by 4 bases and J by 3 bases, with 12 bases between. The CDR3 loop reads CSAIFQGKETQYF. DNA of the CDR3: TGCAGTGCTATATTCCAGGGGAAAGAGACCCAGTACTTC.

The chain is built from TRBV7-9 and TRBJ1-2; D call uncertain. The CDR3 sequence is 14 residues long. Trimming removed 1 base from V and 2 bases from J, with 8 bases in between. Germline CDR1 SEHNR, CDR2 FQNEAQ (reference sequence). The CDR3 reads CASSLETLNYGYTF. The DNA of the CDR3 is TGTGCCAGCAGCTTAGAGACACTGAACTATGGCTACACCTTC.

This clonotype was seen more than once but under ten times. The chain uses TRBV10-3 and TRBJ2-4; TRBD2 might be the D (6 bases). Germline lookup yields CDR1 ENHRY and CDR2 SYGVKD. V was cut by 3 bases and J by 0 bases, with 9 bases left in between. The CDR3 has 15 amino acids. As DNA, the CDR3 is TGTGCCATCAGTGATGTGGGAGGAGCCAAAAACATTCAGTACTTC. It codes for CAISDVGGAKNIQYF.

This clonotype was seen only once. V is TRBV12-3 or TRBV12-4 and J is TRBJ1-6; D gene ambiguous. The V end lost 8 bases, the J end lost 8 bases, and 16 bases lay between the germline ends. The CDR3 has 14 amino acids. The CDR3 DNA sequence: TGTGCCAGCGTCCTGGGGTTGGATTATTCACCCCTCCACTTT. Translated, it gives CASVLGLDYSPLHF.

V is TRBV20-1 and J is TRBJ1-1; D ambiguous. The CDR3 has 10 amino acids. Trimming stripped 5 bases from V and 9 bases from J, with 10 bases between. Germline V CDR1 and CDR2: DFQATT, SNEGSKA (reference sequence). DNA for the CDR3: TGCAGTGCTCCCCTGCCTAAAGCTTTCTTT. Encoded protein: CSAPLPKAFF.

The CDR3 DNA sequence: TGTGCCAGCAGCGGCGCCGGGACAGGCCCATATGGCTACACCTTC. This translates into CASSGAGTGPYGYTF. This chain uses TRBV9 with TRBJ1-2; 8 bases match TRBD1. CDR1 and CDR2 from the germline V gene are SGDLS and YYNGEE. The V gene end was trimmed by 3 bases and the J gene end by 5 bases; junction bases not matched to a gene: 9. The CDR3 is 15 residues long.